The 29 T cell receptor beta chains listed next were all sequenced from one sample in a study of shared clonotypes between healthy human individuals. Repertoires were generated with immunoSEQ multiplex PCR, while TCRdb's copy carries only in-frame clones and drops some. The sample contains approximately 2,300,000 clones, about nine tenths of which appear only once. The sample taken for sequencing was naive CD4+ T cells from PBMCs. Documented subset: CD45RA+ positively selected. The receptors were sampled from a man younger than 30 in good health. Some clones in this sample may be carry-over from other donors' samples.

The table lists this clone with a count of one. This chain links TRBV29-1 with TRBJ2-5; D might be TRBD1 (6 bases). In germline, CDR1 is SQVTM, CDR2 ANQGSEA. Trimming pared 6 bases from V and 5 bases from J, leaving 16 bases between. The length of the CDR3 is 13 residues. The CDR3 sequence is CSVRPQGGETQYF. For the CDR3, the DNA is TGCAGCGTCCGTCCACAGGGCGGCGAGACCCAGTACTTC.

This clone was detected only once. The same CDR3 is also encoded by other DNA sequences in this sample. The chain recombines TRBV5-1 with TRBJ2-5, with 10 bases matching TRBD2. This CDR3 contains 15 residues. V shed 2 bases and J 2 bases; nucleotides not matched to a gene: 3. From germline, CDR1 is SGHRS and CDR2 YFSETQ. The DNA for the CDR3 is TGCGCCAGCAGCTTCGGACTAGCGGATCAAGAGACCCAGTACTTC. It encodes CASSFGLADQETQYF. Full variable domain (outside the CDR3, taken from reference TRBV5-1 and TRBJ2-5): KAGVTQTPRYLIKTRGQQVTLSCSPISGHRSVSWYQQTPGQGLQFLFEYFSETQRNKGNFPGRFSGRQFSNSRSEMNVSTLELGDSALYLCASSFGLADQETQYFGPGTRLLVL.

The chain couples TRBV5-1 to TRBJ2-3; D may be TRBD2 (6 bases). Germline loops: CDR1 SGHRS, CDR2 YFSETQ. This CDR3 comprises 16 residues. V was pared by 1 base and J by 2 bases, with 14 bases between. In DNA form, the CDR3 reads TGCGCCAGCAGCTTGCCCTCGGGACTGACCACAGATACGCAGTATTTT. It is translated as CASSLPSGLTTDTQYF.

The chain uses TRBV6-1 and TRBJ1-2; tentative D call: TRBD1 (5 bases). CDR1 and CDR2 (germline): MNHNS, SASEGT. With 7 bases removed from V and 0 bases from J, the gap between germline ends came to 12 bases. The CDR3 is 14 amino acids. The CDR3 nucleotides read TGTGCCAGCACACCGGGGCAAGCTAACTATGGCTACACCTTC. Its protein product is CASTPGQANYGYTF.

This clone has just one count. The chain has TRBV5-8 and TRBJ1-2, with D tentatively TRBD1 (5 bases). Per the germline V gene, CDR1 is SGHTS and CDR2 is YDEGEE. The CDR3 is 14 amino acids. V dropped 3 bases and J dropped 7 bases, with 16 bases sitting between them. CDR3 residues: CASSSRDLDLGYTF. CDR3 bases: TGTGCCAGCAGCTCCCGGGACCTGGATCTTGGCTACACCTTC.

The rearrangement joins TRBV21-1 to TRBJ1-2. TRBV21-1 is tagged as a pseudogene. There are 12 residues in the CDR3. The CDR3 nucleotides are TGTGCCAGCAGCAAGGCCGTTTTAAGGGACACCTTC. Translated: CASSKAVLRDTF.

The genes are TRBV4-3 and TRBJ2-1, with D hard to call. CDR1 is LGHNA and CDR2 is YSLEER in the germline V gene. Trimming pared 0 bases from V and 4 bases from J, leaving 4 bases between. The CDR3 loop spans 13 amino acids. The CDR3 reads CASSQERYNEQFF. CDR3 in DNA: TGCGCCAGCAGCCAAGAGAGGTACAATGAGCAGTTCTTC.

The genes are TRBV5-4 and TRBJ2-5, with D possibly being TRBD1 or TRBD2 (5 bases each). Trimming took off 0 bases at V and 1 base at J, with 16 bases between the two ends. The CDR3 spans 17 residues. Germline V gene lookup returns CDR1 SGHNT and CDR2 YYREEE (reference sequence). CDR3 in DNA: TGTGCCAGCAGCTTGGCCAACATTTGGGACCCCCAAGAGACCCAGTACTTC. Protein: CASSLANIWDPQETQYF.

CDR3 bases: TGTGCCAGCAGTCCAGTCCCAGGGATGGGCTACGAGCAGTACTTC. Protein: CASSPVPGMGYEQYF. The gene calls are TRBV28 and TRBJ2-7; D is perhaps TRBD1 (5 bases). This CDR3 region has 15 residues. Germline lookup yields CDR1 MDHEN and CDR2 SYDVKM. The ends were cut back, 5 bases at V and 3 bases at J, with 17 bases in the middle.

Only a few counts were recorded for this clone. V gene TRBV7-8 combines with J gene TRBJ1-2, with 7 positions matching TRBD1. V was clipped by 3 bases and J by 3 bases; unmatched bases: 4. Germline V gives CDR1 SGHVS, CDR2 FQNEAQ. CDR3 length: 14 residues. CDR3 loop: CASSFKTGHYGYTF. In nucleotides, the CDR3 is TGTGCCAGCAGCTTCAAGACAGGGCACTATGGCTACACCTTC.

This clone was seen more than once but under ten times. The rearrangement uses TRBV7-3 and TRBJ1-2, with a tentative D call TRBD1 (5 bases). Germline CDR1 and CDR2: SGHTA and FQGTGA. V was cut by 2 bases and J by 8 bases, with 12 bases left in between. This CDR3 region has 13 residues. The CDR3 DNA reads as TGTGCCAGCAGCTTACTAGGGGCGGAAGGCTACACCTTC. Translation gives CASSLLGAEGYTF. Full variable domain (missing parts from reference TRBV7-3 and TRBJ1-2): GAGVSQTPSNKVTEKGKYVELRCDPISGHTALYWYRQSLGQGPEFLIYFQGTGAADDSGLPNDRFFAVRPEGSVSTLKIQRTERGDSAVYLCASSLLGAEGYTFGSGTRLTVV.

The rearrangement joins TRBV29-1 to TRBJ1-1, with a weak D call TRBD1 (5 bases). The length of the CDR3 is 12 residues. From germline, CDR1 is SQVTM and CDR2 ANQGSEA. Between the trimmed V and J ends, which lost 5 bases and 5 bases, there was a span of 12 bases. For the CDR3, the DNA is TGCAGCGTTAGCGGCAGGGAAACTGAAGCTTTCTTT. Its translation is CSVSGRETEAFF.

V and J are TRBV5-5 and TRBJ2-1; D is unclear. The CDR3 consists of 12 residues. With 1 base removed from V and 8 bases from J, the gap between germline ends came to 7 bases. Germline CDR1 SGHKS, CDR2 YYEKEE (reference sequence). The CDR3 protein is CASSLLEHEQFF. The DNA for the CDR3 is TGTGCCAGCAGCTTGCTCGAGCATGAGCAGTTCTTC.

The chain couples TRBV7-3 to TRBJ2-1; 7 nucleotides agree with TRBD2. With 2 bases clipped from V and 0 bases from J, the junction kept 4 bases outside the gene matches. The length of the CDR3 is 16 residues. Germline values: CDR1 SGHTA, CDR2 FQGTGA. Written as DNA, the CDR3 is TGTGCCAGCAGCTTATCTCCTAGCGGCTCCTACAATGAGCAGTTCTTC. Its protein product is CASSLSPSGSYNEQFF.

This chain joins TRBV5-1 and TRBJ2-5; D might be TRBD1 (7 bases). The CDR3 is made up of 14 amino acids. V lost 2 bases to trimming and J lost 5 bases, with 13 bases between them. Looked up from germline, CDR1 is SGHRS and CDR2 is YFSETQ. The CDR3 sequence: CASSFGGGPETQYF. The CDR3 DNA reads as TGCGCCAGCAGCTTTGGAGGGGGCCCGGAGACCCAGTACTTC.

The chain links TRBV27 to TRBJ2-7; perhaps TRBD2 as D (6 bases). The length of the CDR3 is 13 residues. Germline V gene sequence: CDR1 MNHEY, CDR2 SMNVEV (reference sequence). V dropped 6 bases and J dropped 1 base, with 10 bases sitting between them. The CDR3 here is CASSRDLSYEQYF. The DNA for the CDR3 is TGTGCCAGCAGCCGGGACTTATCCTACGAGCAGTACTTC.

The rearrangement links TRBV7-9 to TRBJ2-7, with D tentatively TRBD1 or TRBD2 (5 bases each). Germline assignment: CDR1 SEHNR and CDR2 FQNEAQ (reference sequence). The CDR3 contains 16 residues. The germline V and J ends were trimmed by 5 bases and 6 bases, with 23 bases remaining between them. This CDR3 is CASSEYSTGPGFEQYF. The CDR3 coding sequence is TGTGCCAGCAGCGAGTACTCGACGGGGCCAGGTTTCGAGCAGTACTTC.

With respect to this clone: Other DNA sequences of this sample code for an identical CDR3. V and J are TRBV5-4 and TRBJ2-7; tentatively, D is TRBD1 or TRBD2 (5 bases each). Deletions cut 0 bases from V and 0 bases from J, with 10 bases between. CDR3 size: 15 residues. Per germline, CDR1 SGHNT and CDR2 YYREEE (reference sequence). The CDR3 sequence: CASSLGGDGSYEQYF. In nucleotides, the CDR3 is TGTGCCAGCAGCTTGGGAGGGGATGGCTCCTACGAGCAGTACTTC.

Points on this clone: Within the sample, other DNA sequences also encode this same CDR3. V usage is TRBV28 and J usage is TRBJ2-1; D might be TRBD1 (5 bases). V shed 6 bases and J shed 8 bases, with 8 bases lying between them. Germline lookup yields CDR1 MDHEN and CDR2 SYDVKM. This CDR3 contains 11 residues. CDR3 coding DNA: TGTGCCAGCAGCTTCAGGGATGAGCAGTTCTTC. Its translation is CASSFRDEQFF.

V usage is TRBV21-1 and J usage is TRBJ2-7; the table's D call, TRBD1, was not checked against the DNA. TRBV21-1 has pseudogene status. This CDR3 region has 16 residues. CDR3 sequence (DNA): TGTGCCAGCAGCAATCCGGGACGCACAGGGTCCTACGGGCAGTACTTC. Its translation: CASSNPGRTGSYGQYF.

CDR3 DNA: TGTGCCAGCAGAGGGACAGGAGGCGAGACCCAGTACTTC. Residues: CASRGTGGETQYF. This chain connects TRBV11-2 to TRBJ2-5, with TRBD1 matching 8 bases. The V gene end was trimmed by 6 bases and the J gene end by 5 bases; junction bases not matched to a gene: 5. This CDR3 contains 13 residues. The germline V gene has CDR1 SGHAT and CDR2 FQNNGV. The full variable domain, its missing parts supplied by reference TRBV11-2 and TRBJ2-5, is EAGVAQSPRYKIIEKRQSVAFWCNPISGHATLYWYQQILGQGPKLLIQFQNNGVVDDSQLPKDRFSAERLKGVDSTLKIQPAKLEDSAVYLCASRGTGGETQYFGPGTRLLVL.

This chain links TRBV5-3 with TRBJ1-1; D not certain. TRBV5-3 is reported as an ORF; its role is uncertain. Trimming pared 5 bases from V and 4 bases from J, leaving 15 bases between. There are 14 residues in the CDR3. The CDR3: CARRRVGRGTEAFF. The CDR3 DNA follows: TGTGCCAGAAGAAGGGTAGGGCGAGGCACTGAAGCTTTCTTT.

The CDR3 is CASSILGNSGNTIYF. CDR3 coding DNA: TGTGCCAGTAGTATATTAGGCAACTCTGGAAACACCATATATTTT. The chain joins TRBV19 to TRBJ1-3; no definite D call. With 2 bases removed from V and 0 bases from J, the gap between germline ends came to 8 bases. The CDR3 has 15 residues. Germline CDR1 and CDR2: LNHDA and SQIVND (reference sequence).

This clone occurred once. The chain carries TRBV9 and TRBJ2-3; D possibly corresponds to TRBD2 (5 bases). Germline V gene sequence: CDR1 SGDLS, CDR2 YYNGEE. This CDR3 is 16 amino acids long. Trimming removed 2 bases at V and 2 bases at J, with 15 bases between. CDR3 bases: TGTGCCAGCAGCGTCCAACCCCTCGGGAACACAGATACGCAGTATTTT. It codes for CASSVQPLGNTDTQYF.

The chain is built from TRBV10-2 and TRBJ2-7, with D perhaps being TRBD1 or TRBD2 (5 bases each). There are 14 residues in the CDR3. Trimming removed 6 bases from V and 3 bases from J, with 15 bases in between. Germline CDR1 is WSHSY and CDR2 is SAAADI. The chain's CDR3 is CASRIRDPRYEQYF. Written as DNA, the CDR3 is TGCGCCAGCAGAATCCGGGACCCACGCTACGAGCAGTACTTC.

The V gene is TRBV27, the J gene TRBJ2-7; weak D call: TRBD2 (6 bases). Germline V CDR1 and CDR2: MNHEY, SMNVEV (reference sequence). Trimming stripped 6 bases from V and 3 bases from J, with 18 bases between. This CDR3 is built from 15 residues. Here the CDR3 reads CASRRAAEGLYEQYF. The CDR3 DNA follows: TGTGCCAGCAGGCGCGCGGCGGAGGGCCTCTACGAGCAGTACTTC.

Only one count was recorded for this clone. J is TRBJ2-7 and V is TRBV10-3, with TRBD1 matching 12 bases. Germline lookup yields CDR1 ENHRY and CDR2 SYGVKD. This CDR3 is 14 amino acids long. Trimming cost V 8 bases and J 6 bases; bases outside gene matches: 8. This chain's CDR3 is CAISLGTGGTEQYF. Written as DNA, the CDR3 is TGTGCCATCTCCCTTGGGACAGGGGGCACCGAGCAGTACTTC.

This clone was seen a few times. At the DNA level, this CDR3 is encoded by other sequences in the same sample as well. This chain links TRBV20-1 with TRBJ1-2; 8 bases match TRBD1. Germline V gives CDR1 DFQATT, CDR2 SNEGSKA (reference sequence). This CDR3 is built from 11 residues. V lost 5 bases, J lost 8 bases, and 4 bases stayed unmatched. The CDR3 sequence: CSAPDRAGYTF. The CDR3 nucleotides read TGCAGTGCTCCGGACAGGGCGGGCTACACCTTC.

The chain recombines TRBV5-1 with TRBJ2-2, with TRBD2 matching 12 bases. V was clipped by 2 bases and J by 6 bases; unmatched bases: 2. CDR1 is SGHRS and CDR2 is YFSETQ in the germline V gene. This CDR3 has 15 amino acids. The DNA for the CDR3 is TGCGCCAGCAGCTTACTAGCGGGAGGAGCCGGGGAGCTGTTTTTT. Translated: CASSLLAGGAGELFF.